This T cell receptor beta chain was recovered during a study of OX40 agonist ivuxolimab in advanced cancers. Study-level background: Among those enrolled, mean age was about 63 years (range about 23 to 85) and about 82% were male.

Some clones are missing from TCRdb's copy, which holds only in-frame ones; the method was immunoSEQ multiplex PCR. The repertoire holds 15,000 to 16,000 clones, with roughly three quarters as singletons. In germline, CDR1 is LGHNA, CDR2 YSLEER. V was cut by 2 bases and J by 6 bases, with 8 bases left in between. This CDR3 is built from 13 residues. V usage is TRBV4-3 and J usage is TRBJ2-4; D ambiguous. The material sequenced was CD4+ or CD8+ T cells sorted from blood, taken in a trial of the OX40 agonist ivuxolimab. This TCR was sampled from an adult with an advanced solid tumor such as melanoma, head and neck, liver or kidney cancer. The CDR3 loop reads CASSQTPGNIQYF. Written as DNA, the CDR3 is TGCGCCAGCAGCCAAACACCGGGAAACATTCAGTACTTC.